This T cell receptor beta chain stems from a study of T-cell reconstitution after alpha-beta-depleted transplantation in children. J lost 5 bases, V lost 1 base, and 5 bases had no gene match. Germline CDR1 LGHNA, CDR2 YNFKEQ. The CDR3 totals 16 residues. This clonotype occurred many times. Its matching antigen is unknown. Preparing the TCRbeta library involved the use of unique molecular identifiers. TCRdb reanalysed the PCR reads using MiXCR and keeps one entry per CDR3 protein. The sample includes about 600,000 distinct CDR3 sequences, roughly 13% of them seen just once. General observations from the study: There were some patients whose high TCRbeta diversity at day 60 came from surviving recipient T cells and thymic progenitors. The study reportedly traced alpha-beta T cells about two months after transplant to several hundred expanded graft clones.

The gene calls are TRBV4-2 and TRBJ2-2; the match to TRBD1 covers 9 bases. Material: PBMCs, mostly from graft donor cells, obtained 360 days after TCRalphabeta/CD19-depleted stem cell transplant. The source is a male patient aged 10 to 17 who had a stem cell transplant for acute myeloid leukemia, so the T cells may come from the graft donor. This CDR3 reads CASSQVTGGRTGELFF. As DNA, the CDR3 is TGTGCCAGCAGCCAAGTTACAGGGGGCCGGACCGGGGAGCTGTTTTTT.